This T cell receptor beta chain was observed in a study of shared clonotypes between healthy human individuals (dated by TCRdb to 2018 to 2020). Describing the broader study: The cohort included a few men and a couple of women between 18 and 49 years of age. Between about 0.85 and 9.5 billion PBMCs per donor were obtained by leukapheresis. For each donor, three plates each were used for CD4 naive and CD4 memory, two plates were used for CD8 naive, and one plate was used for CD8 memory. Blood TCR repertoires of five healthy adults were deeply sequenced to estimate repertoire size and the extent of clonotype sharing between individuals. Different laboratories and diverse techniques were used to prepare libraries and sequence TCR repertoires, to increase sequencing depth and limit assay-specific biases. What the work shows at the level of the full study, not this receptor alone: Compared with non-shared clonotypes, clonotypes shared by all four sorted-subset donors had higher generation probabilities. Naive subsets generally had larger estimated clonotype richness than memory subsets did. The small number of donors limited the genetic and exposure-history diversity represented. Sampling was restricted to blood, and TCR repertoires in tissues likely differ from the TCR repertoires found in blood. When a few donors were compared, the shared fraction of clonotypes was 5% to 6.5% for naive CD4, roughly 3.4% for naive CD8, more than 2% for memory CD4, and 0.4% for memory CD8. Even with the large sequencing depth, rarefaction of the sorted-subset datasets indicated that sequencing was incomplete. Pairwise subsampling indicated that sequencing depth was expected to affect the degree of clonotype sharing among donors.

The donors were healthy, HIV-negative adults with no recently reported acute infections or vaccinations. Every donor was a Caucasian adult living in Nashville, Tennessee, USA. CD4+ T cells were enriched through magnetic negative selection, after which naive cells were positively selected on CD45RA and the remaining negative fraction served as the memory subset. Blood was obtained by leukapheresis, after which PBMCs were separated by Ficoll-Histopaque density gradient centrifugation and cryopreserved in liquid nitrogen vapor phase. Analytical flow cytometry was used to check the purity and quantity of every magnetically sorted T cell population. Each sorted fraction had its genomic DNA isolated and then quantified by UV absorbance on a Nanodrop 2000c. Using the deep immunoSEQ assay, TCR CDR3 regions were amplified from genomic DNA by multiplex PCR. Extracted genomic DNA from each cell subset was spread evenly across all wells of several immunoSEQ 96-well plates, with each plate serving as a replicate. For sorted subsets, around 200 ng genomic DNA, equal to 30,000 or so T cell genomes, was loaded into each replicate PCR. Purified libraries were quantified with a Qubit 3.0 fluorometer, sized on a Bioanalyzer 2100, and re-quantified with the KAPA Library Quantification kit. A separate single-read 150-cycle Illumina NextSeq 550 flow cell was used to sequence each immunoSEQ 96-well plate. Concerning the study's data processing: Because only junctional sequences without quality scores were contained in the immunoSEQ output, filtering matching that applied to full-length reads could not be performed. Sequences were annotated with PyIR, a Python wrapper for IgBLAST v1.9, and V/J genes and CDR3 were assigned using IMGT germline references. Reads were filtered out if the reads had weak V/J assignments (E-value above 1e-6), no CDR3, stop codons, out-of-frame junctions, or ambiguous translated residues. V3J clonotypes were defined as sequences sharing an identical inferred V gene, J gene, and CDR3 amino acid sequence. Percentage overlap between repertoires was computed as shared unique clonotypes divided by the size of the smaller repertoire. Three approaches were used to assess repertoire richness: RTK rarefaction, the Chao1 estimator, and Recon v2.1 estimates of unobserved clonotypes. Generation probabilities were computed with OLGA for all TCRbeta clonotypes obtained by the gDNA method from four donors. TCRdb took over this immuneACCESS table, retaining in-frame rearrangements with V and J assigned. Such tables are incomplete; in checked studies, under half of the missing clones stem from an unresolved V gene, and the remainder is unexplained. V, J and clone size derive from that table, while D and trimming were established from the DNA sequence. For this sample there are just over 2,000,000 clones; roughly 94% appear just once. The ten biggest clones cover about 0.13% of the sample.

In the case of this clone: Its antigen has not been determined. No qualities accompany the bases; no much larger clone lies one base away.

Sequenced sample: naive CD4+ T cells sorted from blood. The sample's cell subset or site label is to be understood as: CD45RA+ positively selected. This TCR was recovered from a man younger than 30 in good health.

The CDR3 loop reads CASSRQGSGTDTQYF. The DNA sequence reads TGTGCCAGCAGTAGACAGGGATCGGGCACAGATACGCAGTATTTT. This chain is built from TRBV7-3 and TRBJ2-3, with 7 junctional bases fitting TRBD1. After removal of 6 bases from V and 1 base from J, the junction retains 7 bases not matched to a gene. From the cysteine through the phenylalanine, the CDR3 covers 15 amino acids. The retained sequence is limited to the CDR3, 45 bases, with the frame set at the first base. CDR1 and CDR2, looked up from the germline V gene, are SGHTA and FQGTGA.